This T cell receptor beta chain was recorded in a study of cytomegalovirus exposure and HLA in healthy donors. Findings and limits, study-wide: In terms of immune exposure information, only CMV serostatus was available.

V was cut by 0 bases and J by 3 bases, with 8 bases left in between. This CDR3 comprises 14 residues. Germline lookup yields CDR1 LGHNA and CDR2 YSLEER. Use of 60 Vbeta and 13 Jbeta primers characterized the PCR. Generated by immunoSEQ multiplex PCR, the TCRdb table keeps only in-frame clones and is missing some. The table includes 80,000 to 95,000 clones, 70% to 80% detected once. Remarks on this clone: Antigen specificity is unknown.

The source is a woman aged 40 to 49 in good health and CMV-seropositive. The chain carries TRBV4-3 and TRBJ1-1, with unresolved D. Sequenced: PBMCs. DNA of the CDR3: TGCGCCAGCAGCCAAGATTTGAGGGACACTGAAGCTTTCTTT. This translates into CASSQDLRDTEAFF.